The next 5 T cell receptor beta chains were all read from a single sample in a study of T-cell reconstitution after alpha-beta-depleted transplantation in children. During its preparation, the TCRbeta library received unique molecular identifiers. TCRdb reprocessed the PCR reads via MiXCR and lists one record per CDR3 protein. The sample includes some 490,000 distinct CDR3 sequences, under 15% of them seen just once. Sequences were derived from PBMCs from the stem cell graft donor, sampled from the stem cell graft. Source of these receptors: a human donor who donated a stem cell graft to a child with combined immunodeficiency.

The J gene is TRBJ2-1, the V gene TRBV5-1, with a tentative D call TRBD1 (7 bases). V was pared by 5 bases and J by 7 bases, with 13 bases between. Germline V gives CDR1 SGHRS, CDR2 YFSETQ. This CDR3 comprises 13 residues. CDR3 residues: CASRAGGRNEQFF. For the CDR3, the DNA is TGCGCCAGCAGGGCAGGGGGGAGGAATGAGCAGTTCTTC.

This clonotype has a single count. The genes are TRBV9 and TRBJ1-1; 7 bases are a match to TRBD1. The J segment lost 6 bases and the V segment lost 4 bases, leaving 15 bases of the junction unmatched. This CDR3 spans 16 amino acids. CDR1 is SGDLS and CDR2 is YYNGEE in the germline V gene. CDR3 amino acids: CASSQHPQGPAAEAFF. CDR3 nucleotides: TGTGCCAGCAGCCAACATCCACAGGGGCCTGCGGCTGAAGCTTTCTTT.

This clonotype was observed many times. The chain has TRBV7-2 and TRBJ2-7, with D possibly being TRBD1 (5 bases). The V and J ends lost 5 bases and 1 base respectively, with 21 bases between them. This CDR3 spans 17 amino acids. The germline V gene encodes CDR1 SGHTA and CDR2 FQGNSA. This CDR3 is CASSRPLGAGLSYEQYF. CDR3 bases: TGTGCCAGCAGCCGCCCCTTAGGGGCAGGTTTATCCTACGAGCAGTACTTC.

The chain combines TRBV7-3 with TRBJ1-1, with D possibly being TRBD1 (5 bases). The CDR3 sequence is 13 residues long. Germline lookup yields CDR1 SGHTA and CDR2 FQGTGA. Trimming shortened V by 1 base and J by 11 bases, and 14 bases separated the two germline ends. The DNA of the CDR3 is TGTGCCAGCAGCTTAAAACCGGGACGTAAGGCTTTCTTT. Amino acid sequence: CASSLKPGRKAFF.

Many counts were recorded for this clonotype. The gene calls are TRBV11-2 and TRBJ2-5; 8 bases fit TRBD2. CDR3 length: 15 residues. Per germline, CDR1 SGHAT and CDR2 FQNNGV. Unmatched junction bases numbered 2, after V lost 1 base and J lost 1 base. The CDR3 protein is CASSLAGGPQETQYF. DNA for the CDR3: TGTGCCAGCAGCTTAGCGGGAGGGCCCCAAGAGACCCAGTACTTC.